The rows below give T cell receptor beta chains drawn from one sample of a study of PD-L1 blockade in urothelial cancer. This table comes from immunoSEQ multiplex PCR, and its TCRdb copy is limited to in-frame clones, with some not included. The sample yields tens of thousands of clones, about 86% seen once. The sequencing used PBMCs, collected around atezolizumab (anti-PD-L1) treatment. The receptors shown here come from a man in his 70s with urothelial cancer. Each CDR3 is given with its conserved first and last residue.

cdr3_aa: CASSHLGASTNEKLFF
j_call: TRBJ1-4
v_call: TRBV14
cdr3_length: 16

cdr3_aa: CASSPTLAPETQYF
j_call: TRBJ2-5
v_call: TRBV11-2
cdr3_length: 14

cdr3_aa: CASEPRAGVRNEQFF
j_call: TRBJ2-1
v_call: TRBV6-6
cdr3_length: 15

cdr3_aa: CSVGGTGGNQPQHF
j_call: TRBJ1-5
v_call: TRBV29-1
cdr3_length: 14

cdr3_aa: CASSLRGGGNTIYF
j_call: TRBJ1-3
v_call: TRBV5-8
cdr3_length: 14

cdr3_aa: CASSLQGARAYEQYF
j_call: TRBJ2-7
v_call: TRBV11-2
cdr3_length: 15

cdr3_aa: CASSLRSTRYNEQFF
j_call: TRBJ2-1
v_call: TRBV11-2
cdr3_length: 15

cdr3_aa: CASSPSVINSNQPQHF
j_call: TRBJ1-5
v_call: TRBV18
cdr3_length: 16

cdr3_aa: CASSSASGTNEQFF
j_call: TRBJ2-1
v_call: TRBV27
cdr3_length: 14

cdr3_aa: CASSPGLSSYEQYF
j_call: TRBJ2-7
v_call: TRBV5-5
cdr3_length: 14

cdr3_aa: CASSRSYEQYF
j_call: TRBJ2-7
v_call: TRBV6-1
cdr3_length: 11